The present T cell receptor (beta chain) was sequenced within a study of shared clonotypes between healthy human individuals. Produced via immunoSEQ multiplex PCR; TCRdb's table is partial and in-frame only. Of about 2,500,000 clones detected, around nine tenths appear once; the ten largest clones hold 0.11% to 0.15%. The CDR3 spans 16 residues. Between the trimmed V and J ends, which lost 6 bases and 8 bases, there was a span of 23 bases. Germline V CDR1 and CDR2: MNHNY, SVGAGI (reference sequence). The sample was naive CD4+ T cells sorted from blood. Subset here: CD45RA+ positively selected. The receptor was isolated from a man in his late teens or twenties in good health. The chain joins TRBV6-6 to TRBJ2-1; tentatively, D is TRBD1 or TRBD2 (5 bases each). The CDR3 protein is CASREIVGTRGYEQFF. For the CDR3, the DNA is TGTGCCAGCAGGGAAATAGTGGGGACCCGAGGCTATGAGCAGTTCTTC.